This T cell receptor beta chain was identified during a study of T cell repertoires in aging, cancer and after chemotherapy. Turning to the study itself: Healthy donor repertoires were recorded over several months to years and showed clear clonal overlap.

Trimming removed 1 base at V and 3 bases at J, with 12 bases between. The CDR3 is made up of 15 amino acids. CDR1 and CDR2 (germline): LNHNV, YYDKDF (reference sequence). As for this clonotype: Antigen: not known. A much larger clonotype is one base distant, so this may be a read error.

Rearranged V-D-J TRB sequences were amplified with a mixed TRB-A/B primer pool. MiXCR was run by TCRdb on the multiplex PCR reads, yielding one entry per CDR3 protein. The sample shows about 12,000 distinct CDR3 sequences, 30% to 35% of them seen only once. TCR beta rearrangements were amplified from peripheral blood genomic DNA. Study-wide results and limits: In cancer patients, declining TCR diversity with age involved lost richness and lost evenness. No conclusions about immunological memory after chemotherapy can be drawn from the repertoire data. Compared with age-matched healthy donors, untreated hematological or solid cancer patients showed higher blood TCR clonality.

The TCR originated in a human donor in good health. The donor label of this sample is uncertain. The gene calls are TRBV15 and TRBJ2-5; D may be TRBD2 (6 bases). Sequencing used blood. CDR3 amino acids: CATSRGGGAKETQYF. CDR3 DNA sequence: TGTGCCACCAGCAGAGGAGGAGGGGCAAAAGAGACCCAGTACTTC.